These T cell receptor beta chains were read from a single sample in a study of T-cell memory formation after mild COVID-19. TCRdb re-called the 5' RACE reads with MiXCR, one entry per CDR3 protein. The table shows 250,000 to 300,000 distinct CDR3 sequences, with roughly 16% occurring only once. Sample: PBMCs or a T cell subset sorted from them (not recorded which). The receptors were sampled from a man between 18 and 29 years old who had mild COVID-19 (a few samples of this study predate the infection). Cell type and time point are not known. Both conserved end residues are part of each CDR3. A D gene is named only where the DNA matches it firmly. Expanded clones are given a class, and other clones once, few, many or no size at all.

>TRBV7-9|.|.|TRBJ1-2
CASSPGQSGYTF
TGTGCCAGCAGCCCAGGACAATCCGGCTACACCTTC
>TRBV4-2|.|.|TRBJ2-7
CASSQDGQPIYEQYF
TGTGCCAGCAGCCAAGATGGACAGCCGATCTACGAGCAGTACTTC
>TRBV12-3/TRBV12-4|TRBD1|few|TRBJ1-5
CASSPRGQGDQPQHF
TGTGCCAGCAGTCCCCGAGGACAGGGCGATCAGCCCCAGCATTTT
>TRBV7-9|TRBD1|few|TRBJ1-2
CASLDRFHRGYTF
TGTGCCTCTCTGGACAGGTTCCACCGTGGCTACACCTTC
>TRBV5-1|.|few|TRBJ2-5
CASDAGNVIQETQYF
TGCGCCAGCGACGCCGGGAATGTAATACAAGAGACCCAGTACTTC
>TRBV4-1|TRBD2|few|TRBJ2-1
CASSQSGTSLSNEQFF
TGCGCCAGCAGCCAATCCGGGACTAGCCTGAGCAATGAGCAGTTCTTC
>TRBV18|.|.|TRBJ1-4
CASSPPLRSNEKLFF
TGTGCCAGCTCACCACCTCTAAGGTCTAATGAAAAACTGTTTTTT
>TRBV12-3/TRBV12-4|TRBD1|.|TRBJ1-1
CASRLTGGWTEAFF
TGTGCCAGCAGGTTGACAGGGGGTTGGACTGAAGCTTTCTTT
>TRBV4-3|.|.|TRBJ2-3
CASSQETSTDTQYF
TGCGCCAGCAGCCAAGAGACTAGCACAGATACGCAGTATTTT
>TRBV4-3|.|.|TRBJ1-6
CASSQVRGSSSYNSPLHF
TGCGCCAGCAGCCAAGTGAGAGGATCGAGCTCCTATAATTCACCCCTCCACTTT
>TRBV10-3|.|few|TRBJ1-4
CASHDRLNEKLFF
TGTGCCAGCCACGACAGACTTAATGAAAAACTGTTTTTT
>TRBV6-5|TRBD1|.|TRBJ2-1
CASSSPTGGAYNEQFF
TGTGCCAGCAGTTCCCCGACAGGGGGCGCCTACAATGAGCAGTTCTTC
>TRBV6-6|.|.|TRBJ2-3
CAGTTGPSTDTQYF
TGTGCCGGGACCACAGGCCCTAGCACAGATACGCAGTATTTT
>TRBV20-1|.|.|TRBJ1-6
CSARKQGNGSPLHF
TGCAGTGCTAGAAAGCAGGGGAACGGTTCACCCCTCCACTTT
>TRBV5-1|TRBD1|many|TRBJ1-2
CASSYDSGGGGGYTF
TGCGCCAGCAGCTACGATTCAGGGGGCGGAGGTGGCTACACCTTC
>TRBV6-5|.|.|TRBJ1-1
CASSYRAANTEAFF
TGTGCCAGCAGTTATAGGGCAGCAAACACTGAAGCTTTCTTT
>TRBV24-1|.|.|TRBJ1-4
CATSSGKNEKLFF
TGTGCCACGAGTTCGGGTAAAAATGAAAAACTGTTTTTT
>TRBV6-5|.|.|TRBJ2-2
CASSYRRDGTGELFF
TGTGCCAGCAGTTACCGACGCGACGGAACCGGGGAGCTGTTTTTT
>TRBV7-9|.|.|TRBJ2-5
CASSGGLQETQYF
TGTGCCAGCAGCGGGGGACTTCAAGAGACCCAGTACTTC
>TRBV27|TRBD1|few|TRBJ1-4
CASSLSPGQGLWKLFF
TGTGCCAGCAGTTTATCGCCGGGACAGGGGTTATGGAAACTGTTTTTT
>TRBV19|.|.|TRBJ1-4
CGKAKGGKLFF
TGTGGTAAAGCCAAGGGAGGAAAACTGTTTTTT
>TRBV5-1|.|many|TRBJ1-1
CASSSLRGIAFF
TGCGCCAGCAGCTCCCTCCGGGGGATCGCTTTCTTT
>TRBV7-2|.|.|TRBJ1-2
CASSLYVYGGYTF
TGTGCCAGCAGCTTATACGTGTATGGTGGCTACACCTTC